The rows below give T cell receptor beta chains drawn from one sample of a study of blood T cell repertoires in COVID-19. Data came from immunoSEQ multiplex PCR; TCRdb stores just in-frame clones and leaves some out. Of over 120,000 clones listed, 88% are singletons. The sequenced sample consisted of peripheral blood. These receptors all come from a woman aged 45-59 years with acute or convalescent COVID-19. Both conserved end residues are part of each CDR3. The D gene is left open where the match is weak. Not all rows give a size; the values are once, few, many and, for expanded clones, a class.

V,J,size,D,DNA,CDR3
TRBV19,TRBJ1-5,NA,NA,TGTGCCAGTAGTATTCCCACAGGGAAACCCTTTGGGAGCAATCAGCCCCAGCATTTT,CASSIPTGKPFGSNQPQHF
TRBV3-1/TRBV3-2,TRBJ2-3,NA,NA,TGTGCCAGCAGCCAAATGCAGGGCTCGGGCACAGATACGCAGTATTTT,CASSQMQGSGTDTQYF
TRBV27,TRBJ2-7,NA,TRBD2,TGTGCCAGCAGTTTCGGGGCGGGAGGCTACGAGCAGTACTTC,CASSFGAGGYEQYF
TRBV18,TRBJ1-1,NA,NA,TGTGCCAGCTCACTTACAGGGTATTGGAACACTGAAGCTTTCTTT,CASSLTGYWNTEAFF
TRBV13,TRBJ1-2,NA,NA,TGTGCCAGCAGCCTTCGGGGGGACGGGGGCTATGGCTACACCTTC,CASSLRGDGGYGYTF
TRBV28,TRBJ1-1,NA,TRBD1,TGTGCCAGCAGCCCAGGGGGTTTGGGCACTGAAGCTTTCTTT,CASSPGGLGTEAFF
TRBV19,TRBJ1-5,NA,TRBD1,TGTGCCAGTAGTATGGACAGGGGCCGATATCAGCCCCAGCATTTT,CASSMDRGRYQPQHF
TRBV7-2,TRBJ2-3,NA,TRBD2,TGTGCCAGCAGCTTAGTGGGACTAGCGGGGGGGTTAAACACAGATACGCAGTATTTT,CASSLVGLAGGLNTDTQYF
TRBV7-8,TRBJ2-7,NA,TRBD2,TGTGCCAGCAGCTTAGACCGGGAGGGCCGGCCTCGTGAGCAGTACTTC,CASSLDREGRPREQYF
TRBV7-7,TRBJ2-5,few,TRBD2,TGTGCTAGCAGCTTTCAGCGGGGGCAAGAGACCCAGTACTTC,CASSFQRGQETQYF